These 14 T cell receptor beta chains originate from one sample sequenced in a study of T-cell reconstitution after alpha-beta-depleted transplantation in children. Preparation of the TCRbeta library was carried out with unique molecular identifiers. Each CDR3 protein gets one entry after TCRdb re-called the PCR reads with MiXCR. Among 500,000 or so distinct CDR3 sequences, approximately 32% were seen once, and the ten largest hold 2% to 3%. The specimen was PBMCs from the stem cell graft donor, collected from the stem cell graft. The source is a human donor who donated a stem cell graft to a child with aplastic anemia.

The V gene is TRBV27, the J gene TRBJ2-5, with D perhaps TRBD1 or TRBD2 (5 bases each). Trimming pared 3 bases from V and 5 bases from J, leaving 19 bases between. The CDR3 runs to 16 residues. The germline CDR1 and CDR2 sequences are MNHEY and SMNVEV (reference sequence). The CDR3 DNA is TGTGCCAGCAGTTTTTTTTCCCAGGGCGGCGGGGAGACCCAGTACTTC. It translates to CASSFFSQGGGETQYF.

The chain combines TRBV7-9 with TRBJ2-1; D might be TRBD2 (6 bases). V dropped 5 bases and J dropped 3 bases, with 17 bases sitting between them. Germline V gives CDR1 SEHNR, CDR2 FQNEAQ (reference sequence). There are 16 residues in the CDR3. CDR3 sequence (DNA): TGTGCCAGCAGCGCCAACCTGGCGGGGTACTACAATGAGCAGTTCTTC. Amino acids: CASSANLAGYYNEQFF.

The CDR3 DNA follows: TGTGCCAGCAGCTTGACAGAAACCCGCTCAGATACGCAGTATTTT. It is translated as CASSLTETRSDTQYF. The chain has TRBV28 and TRBJ2-3, with D possibly matching TRBD1 (5 bases). Per the germline V gene, CDR1 is MDHEN and CDR2 is SYDVKM. This CDR3 region has 15 residues. Trimming stripped 6 bases from V and 4 bases from J, with 17 bases between.

V and J are TRBV5-1 and TRBJ2-5, with unresolved D. With 3 bases removed from V and 7 bases from J, the gap between germline ends came to 10 bases. The CDR3 length is 12 residues. CDR1 and CDR2 from the germline V gene are SGHRS and YFSETQ. CDR3 DNA sequence: TGCGCCAGCAGCTGGACGAGAGGGACCCAGTACTTC. It codes for CASSWTRGTQYF.

This clonotype was seen more than once but under ten times. The chain joins TRBV28 to TRBJ1-5; unclear D gene. This CDR3 is 14 amino acids long. V was trimmed by 3 bases and J by 3 bases, leaving 9 bases between them. Germline V gene data show CDR1 as MDHEN and CDR2 as SYDVKM. This chain's CDR3 is CASSLQVVNQPQHF. DNA for the CDR3: TGTGCCAGCAGTTTGCAGGTTGTCAATCAGCCCCAGCATTTT.

This chain links TRBV11-1 with TRBJ2-1; 12 positions match TRBD2. The CDR3 extends over 15 amino acids. CDR1 is SGHAT and CDR2 is FQDESV in the germline V gene (reference sequence). V lost 5 bases and J lost 8; bases outside the gene matches: 7. The CDR3 spells CASSPRTSGADEQFF. The CDR3 DNA reads TGTGCCAGCAGCCCCAGGACTAGCGGGGCCGATGAGCAGTTCTTC.

This clonotype turned up a few times. V gene TRBV6-6 combines with J gene TRBJ2-7; D could derive from TRBD1 or TRBD2 (5 bases each). The V end lost 2 bases, the J end lost 6 bases, and 11 bases lay between the germline ends. The CDR3 is 13 residues long. Germline loops: CDR1 MNHNY, CDR2 SVGAGI (reference sequence). The DNA for the CDR3 is TGTGCCAGCAGTTACCAGGGAGAGCGCGAGCAGTACTTC. Amino acids: CASSYQGEREQYF.

This clonotype has just a few counts. This chain connects TRBV28 to TRBJ2-7; D not resolved. Trimming shortened V by 3 bases and J by 3 bases, and 6 bases separated the two germline ends. CDR1 and CDR2 (germline): MDHEN, SYDVKM. This CDR3 is built from 12 residues. CDR3 sequence (DNA): TGTGCCAGCAGTTTGGCAGACTACGAGCAGTACGTC. Translation: CASSLADYEQYV.

The rearrangement uses TRBV25-1 and TRBJ2-7; no firm D call. Between the trimmed V and J ends, which lost 5 bases and 2 bases, there was a span of 7 bases. CDR1 and CDR2 (germline): MGHDK, SYGVNS. The CDR3 length is 12 residues. The CDR3 here is CASSLHPYEQYF. The DNA for the CDR3 is TGTGCCAGCAGTCTGCACCCCTACGAGCAGTACTTC.

This chain links TRBV7-3 with TRBJ2-1; 10 positions match TRBD1. The CDR3 is made up of 12 amino acids. V trimming: 6 bases; J trimming: 11 bases; junction bases outside the gene matches: 4. Germline V gives CDR1 SGHTA, CDR2 FQGTGA. This CDR3 reads CASRGQGRKQFF. CDR3 nucleotides: TGTGCCAGCAGGGGACAGGGGAGGAAGCAGTTCTTC.

The CDR3 sequence: CAISPRGRYNEQFF. The CDR3 DNA reads as TGTGCCATCAGTCCGAGAGGGCGGTACAATGAGCAGTTCTTC. V gene TRBV10-3 combines with J gene TRBJ2-1; D might be TRBD2 (5 bases). The CDR3 contains 14 residues. The V end was cut by 5 bases, the J end by 4 bases, with 12 bases between. The V gene's germline CDR1 is ENHRY and CDR2 SYGVKD.

V usage is TRBV18 and J usage is TRBJ1-1, with D perhaps matching TRBD1 (5 bases). The ends were cut back, 3 bases at V and 4 bases at J, with 18 bases in the middle. Germline lookup yields CDR1 KGHSH and CDR2 LQKENI. The CDR3 extends over 16 amino acids. This CDR3 is CASSPPGGYSPTEAFF. In nucleotides, the CDR3 is TGTGCCAGCTCACCTCCGGGGGGGTATTCACCCACTGAAGCTTTCTTT.

This clonotype has just a few counts. The chain combines TRBV12-3 or TRBV12-4 with TRBJ1-4; D ambiguous. This CDR3 spans 16 amino acids. Trimming stripped 3 bases from V and 5 bases from J, with 16 bases between. The DNA for the CDR3 is TGTGCCAGCAGTTTTGACCCCTTTGCGAACAATGAAAAACTGTTTTTT. It specifies CASSFDPFANNEKLFF.

This clonotype was counted a few times. The chain links TRBV7-9 to TRBJ2-1; a weak D match, TRBD2 (7 bases). The CDR3 is made up of 15 amino acids. Germline CDR1 SEHNR, CDR2 FQNEAQ (reference sequence). Trimming took off 2 bases at V and 5 bases at J, with 13 bases between the two ends. The CDR3 DNA sequence: TGTGCCAGCAGCTTAACTAGGGGGAGGGACAATGAGCAGTTCTTC. This encodes CASSLTRGRDNEQFF.